The TCR beta chain under discussion was sequenced for a study of cytomegalovirus exposure and HLA in healthy donors (dated by TCRdb to the late 2010s). For context, the study as a whole: An earlier analysis of some 600 of the donors reported approximately 260 Gb of sequence data and about 120 million unique TCR beta sequences obtained from around 170 million T cells. An early release that covered several hundred HLA-typed donors contained around 300 gigabases of sequencing data and 85 million to 100 million unique TCR sequences. Of the roughly 410 genotyped donors, 70% to 90% were placed in the genetic ancestry cluster associated with self-reported Caucasian donors. The study aimed to test whether cataloging public T cell receptors could reveal signatures of past pathogen exposure. The study profiled the T cell repertoires of hundreds of subjects by immunosequencing and related them to cytomegalovirus serostatus. Along with the roughly 670-subject first cohort, a separate validation cohort of over 90 different subjects was used. To predict cytomegalovirus infection status, the study combined high-throughput TCR immunosequencing, statistical association of individual TCRs with disease status, and machine learning. To study patterns of TCR occurrence, a later analysis re-analyzed previously published TCR beta repertoires from under 750 donors and added high-resolution HLA genotyping. In the later analysis, no new phenotypic data were used to find candidate immune exposures; instead, reliance was placed on TCR beta sequences and their occurrence across donors. An earlier analysis of 587 of the donors used high-throughput TCR beta sequencing to judge whether each TCR beta V gene segment behaved as functional or pseudogenic. Donor age, sex, ethnicity and CMV serostatus were collected together with the repertoire data. A later genetic analysis took genome-wide SNP genotypes for about 55% of the roughly 670 donors and used that subset as a discovery cohort. All discovery cohort repertoires had been generated using a single sequencing platform. Both class I and class II loci were covered by HLA typing, at four-digit resolution. Typing coverage varied by locus: roughly 620-640 donors for A, B, C, DRB1 and DQB1; roughly 500 for DQA1; over 600 for DPA1; roughly 450 for DPB1. Because of strong linkage in the cohort, 4 to 6 DR-DQ haplotypes were treated as single units for association and clustering. Among some 410 genotyped donors of the cohort, an average of about 240,000 unique TCR beta nucleotide sequences were sequenced per donor, roughly 20% of them non-productive. Results and caveats for the whole study, not just this receptor: A few of the identified cytomegalovirus-associated TCR beta chains were confirmed in vitro to be specific for cytomegalovirus antigens. According to a later analysis, TCR association rates differed among HLA loci, with DRB1 alleles showing the most associated TCRs and HLA-C alleles showing the fewest. In an earlier analysis of around 600 of the donors, most TCR beta V segments appeared in productive rearrangements about 87% or about 30% of the time, broadly matching IMGT annotations. The authors suggested that the approach could potentially be extended to other disease states and immunological phenotypes. Most CMV-associated TCR beta chains appeared to be HLA-restricted in a later analysis, and the HLA associations seemed to be driven largely by CMV exposure. The only immune exposure information available for the cohort was CMV serostatus. Some IMGT-functional V segments, including TRBV6-2 and TRBV6-3, could not be distinguished by the 87-base-pair reads and were therefore excluded. A cluster of highly shared sequence variants was judged likely to be a technical artifact of the sequencing pipeline. Cytomegalovirus status was reported to be diagnosed by the classifier with high specificity and sensitivity in both the original and validation cohorts. Because HLA typing was unavailable for some donors at each locus, only the typed subset was used in association tests. A total of 150 or so TCR beta chains were listed by the study as associated with cytomegalovirus. In a later analysis, HLA-associated TCR beta chains were found to be more clonally expanded and to have lower generation probabilities than equally common non-associated chains. A further reported finding was that TCR beta sequences accurately predicted the HLA-A and HLA-B alleles for most subjects in the first cohort. Correlated functional status among segregating V segments might be attributable to linkage disequilibrium, but an unknown experimental factor could not be ruled out. A later genetic analysis associated a missense DCLRE1C variant with V-gene and J-gene trimming of TCR beta chains, and an independent cohort replicated the association. In a later analysis, several top co-occurrence clusters were reported to appear linked to parvovirus B19, influenza, CMV and Epstein-Barr virus. While some public TCRs were present in many individuals, most TCR sequences turned up only very rarely across donors. When HLA alleles, especially DR and DQ, strongly co-occurred, TCR associations were difficult to assign to individual alleles. In a later analysis, 15,000 to 20,000 TCR beta sequences were associated with specific HLA alleles at a false discovery rate of 0.05. Roughly uniform sequencing depth across donors was assumed in presence/absence analyses, although this assumption may not hold. According to a later genetic analysis, donors in an Asian-associated ancestry cluster had fewer N-insertions in productive TCRs than the approximately 700-donor mean. This cohort had only TCR beta chains sequenced, and the lack of alpha or paired-chain data limited which features could be detected. Because counts were too low, some 16 rarely observed V segments, including chromosome 9 orphons, were excluded from the earlier analysis of 587 of the donors.

In total, just over 650 healthy bone marrow donors made up the cohort. At the time of sampling, every cohort member was nominally healthy, though immune exposures that went unrecorded were likely present. The donor tested CMV seropositive, placing the donor among the 310 or so seropositive members of the cohort. A peripheral blood sample was provided by each donor, and peripheral blood mononuclear cells were used for TCR beta sequencing. Genomic DNA was extracted from the blood cell samples with the Qiagen DNeasy Blood Extraction Kit. Counted from cysteine to phenylalanine, this CDR3 has 15 amino acids. The read is trimmed to its CDR3 DNA, 45 bases read in frame from base 1. V loses 4 bases, J loses 0 bases, and the germline ends lie 7 bases apart. CDR1 and CDR2, per the germline V gene, are SGHNT and YENEEA. This clone was recorded once. The antigen this receptor binds is unknown. No base-level quality is on record; no much larger clone is a single base apart.

Preparation of the library involved the immunoSEQ multiplex PCR assay. For the multiplex PCR, a mixture combining 60 forward primers for TCR Vbeta segments and 13 reverse primers for TCR Jbeta segments was used. The CDR3 region of rearranged TCR beta genes was amplified from genomic DNA by a multiplex PCR assay. Amplified TCR beta libraries were sequenced as 87-base-pair reads on the Illumina HiSeq System. As for the authors' bioinformatics: Across the roughly 640 repertoires, a later analysis counted tens of millions of unique TCR beta chains, roughly 11 million of which were shared by at least two donors. To remove PCR and sequencing errors, raw reads were error-corrected and collapsed into unique sequences using a nearest-neighbor algorithm that merged closely related sequences. CDR3 sequences were aligned to IMGT reference sequences to assign V, D and J gene segments. For a sequence to be retained, a match of at least six nucleotides was required to both a V gene segment and a J gene segment. Rearrangements were called productive when the CDR3 lacked stop codons and stayed in frame with V and J; all others were non-productive. Following IMGT convention, CDR3 was defined as the stretch from the second conserved V-encoded cysteine up to the conserved J-encoded phenylalanine. Sequences without an unambiguous match to a single V gene segment were excluded from the earlier analysis of about 630 of the donors. An earlier analysis of a few hundred of the donors called V segments functional above 56.7% productive rearrangements and segregating when the between-donor standard deviation exceeded 5%. To diagnose cytomegalovirus status from the catalog of TCR beta chain sequences, a statistical classification framework was built. In a later analysis, TCR nucleotide sequences were compared against IMGT/GENE-DB human TR gene sequences so that V and J genes could be assigned. In a later analysis, CDR3 sequences and most-parsimonious VDJ recombination scenarios were assigned using the TCRdist pipeline. In a later analysis, each TCR beta chain was defined by its CDR3 amino acid sequence together with its V-gene family, and reads without a unique V-gene family were excluded. To address suspected cross-contamination and a sequencing artifact, a later analysis removed a few hundred highly shared, low-generation-probability nucleotide sequences. In a later analysis, a clonal expansion index was calculated for each public chain from normalized within-repertoire ranks of inferred template counts. Generation probabilities in a later analysis came from a VDJ recombination model fitted to out-of-frame rearrangements, and those results were checked against IGoR. In a later analysis, hypergeometric tests were used to score TCR-TCR, TCR-HLA and TCR-CMV co-occurrence, with a repertoire-size bias correction applied to TCR pairs. In a later analysis, false discovery rates were estimated by permuting HLA or CMV assignments 20 times. In a later analysis, co-occurring TCRs were grouped using DBSCAN, with TCRdist sequence similarity added in when clustering inside HLA-allele-positive subsets. For co-occurrence clustering, repertoires with fewer than 30,000 or more than 120,000 public chains were excluded, along with about five repertoires with anomalous nucleotide sharing. As stored in TCRdb, this immuneACCESS dataset retains in-frame rearrangements with V and J assigned. A fraction of the clones does not appear; measured against another copy, unresolved V genes explain less than half of the discrepancy, and the remainder lacks a known reason. That table supplies the V and J calls and clone size; D and trimming were determined from the DNA. A total of approximately 280,000 clones appear in this sample, around 86% of them only once. The ten largest clonotypes hold roughly 4% of the sample.

The rearrangement combines TRBV11-3 with TRBJ2-6; TRBD1 could be the D gene, as 5 bases match. This clonotype originated in a man aged 35 to 55 in good health and CMV-seropositive. The sequencing input was PBMCs. The nucleotide sequence is given as TGTGCCAGCAGCTCCAGGGACTCTGGGGCCAACGTCCTGACTTTC. It specifies CASSSRDSGANVLTF.